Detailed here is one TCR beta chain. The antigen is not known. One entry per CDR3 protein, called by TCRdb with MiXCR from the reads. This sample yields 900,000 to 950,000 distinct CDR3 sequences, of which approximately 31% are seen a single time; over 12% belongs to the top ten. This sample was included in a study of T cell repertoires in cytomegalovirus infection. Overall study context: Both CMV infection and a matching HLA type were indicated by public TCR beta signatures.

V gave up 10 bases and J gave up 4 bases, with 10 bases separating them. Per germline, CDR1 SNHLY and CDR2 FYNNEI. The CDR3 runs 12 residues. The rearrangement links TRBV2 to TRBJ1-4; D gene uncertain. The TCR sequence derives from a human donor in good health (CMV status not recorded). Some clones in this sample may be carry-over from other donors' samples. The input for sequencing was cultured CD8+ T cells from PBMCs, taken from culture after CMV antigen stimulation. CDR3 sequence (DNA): TGTGCCAACACGGCGTATAATGAAAAACTGTTTTTT. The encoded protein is CANTAYNEKLFF.